This is a list of T cell receptor beta chains from one sample in a study of cytomegalovirus exposure and HLA in healthy donors. Repertoires were generated with immunoSEQ multiplex PCR, while TCRdb's copy carries only in-frame clones and drops some. The table has 200,000 or so clones, over 65% seen once; the top ten hold nearly 3%. Sequenced input: PBMCs. The source is a woman younger than 45 in good health and CMV-seronegative. The CDR3 runs from the conserved cysteine through the conserved F or W. Each record gives: J gene, clone size, D gene, V gene, CDR3 DNA, CDR3 protein. D genes are given only for firm matches. Expanded clones are given a class, and other clones once, few, many or no size at all.

j_call: TRBJ2-5
clone_size: .
d_call: .
v_call: TRBV5-1
cdr3_nt: TGCGCCAGCAGCTTGGATATAGCGAGACAAGAGACCCAGTACTTC
cdr3_aa: CASSLDIARQETQYF

j_call: TRBJ1-5
clone_size: few
d_call: TRBD1
v_call: TRBV28
cdr3_nt: TGTGCCAGCAGTTCGCCTGGAGGGGGCGAGAGTCAGCCCCAGCATTTT
cdr3_aa: CASSSPGGGESQPQHF

j_call: TRBJ2-1
clone_size: .
d_call: TRBD2
v_call: TRBV7-9
cdr3_nt: TGTGCCAGCAGCCCCTATTCGGCTAGCGGGCACAATGAGCAGTTCTTC
cdr3_aa: CASSPYSASGHNEQFF

j_call: TRBJ2-4
clone_size: .
d_call: TRBD2
v_call: TRBV7-9
cdr3_nt: TGTGCCAGCAGCTTAACTAGCGGGGACCTTGGGGCCAAAAACATTCAGTACTTC
cdr3_aa: CASSLTSGDLGAKNIQYF

j_call: TRBJ2-1
clone_size: .
d_call: TRBD1
v_call: TRBV6-5
cdr3_nt: TGTGCCAGCAGCTCAGGGGGCGTCTACAATGAGCAGTTCTTC
cdr3_aa: CASSSGGVYNEQFF

j_call: TRBJ2-7
clone_size: few
d_call: .
v_call: TRBV2
cdr3_nt: TGTGCCAGCAGTGGTACAGGGATCGAGCAGTACTTC
cdr3_aa: CASSGTGIEQYF

j_call: TRBJ1-1
clone_size: .
d_call: TRBD1
v_call: TRBV5-1
cdr3_nt: TGCGCCAGCAGCTCAACCCGACAGGGTTCCATTCATGTTGCTTTCTTT
cdr3_aa: CASSSTRQGSIHVAFF

j_call: TRBJ2-1
clone_size: .
d_call: .
v_call: TRBV27
cdr3_nt: TGTGCCAGCAGTTTACCCCCTAGTAGATACAATGAGCAGTTCTTC
cdr3_aa: CASSLPPSRYNEQFF

j_call: TRBJ2-1
clone_size: .
d_call: TRBD1
v_call: TRBV4-2
cdr3_nt: TGTGCCAGCAGCCTCCCCGGACAGGGATTTAACAATGAGCAGTTCTTC
cdr3_aa: CASSLPGQGFNNEQFF

j_call: TRBJ2-2
clone_size: once
d_call: TRBD1
v_call: TRBV2
cdr3_nt: TGTGCCAGCAGTTATACAGGGGACGGGGAGCTGTTTTTT
cdr3_aa: CASSYTGDGELFF

j_call: TRBJ2-5
clone_size: .
d_call: TRBD2
v_call: TRBV5-4
cdr3_nt: TGTGCCAGCAGCTCCTTAGCGGGGGAAGAGACCCAGTACTTC
cdr3_aa: CASSSLAGEETQYF

j_call: TRBJ2-5
clone_size: .
d_call: TRBD1
v_call: TRBV5-1
cdr3_nt: TGCGCCAGCAGCCCATCGGACAGGGAAGAGACCCAGTACTTC
cdr3_aa: CASSPSDREETQYF

j_call: TRBJ2-2
clone_size: .
d_call: .
v_call: TRBV5-1
cdr3_nt: TGCGCCAGCAGCTTGCGTACGAACACCGGGGAGCTGTTTTTT
cdr3_aa: CASSLRTNTGELFF

j_call: TRBJ2-3
clone_size: .
d_call: TRBD2
v_call: TRBV5-1
cdr3_nt: TGCGCCAGCAGCTTGGGACTAGCGGGCGGGGAAGATACGCAGTATTTT
cdr3_aa: CASSLGLAGGEDTQYF

j_call: TRBJ2-7
clone_size: .
d_call: .
v_call: TRBV7-9
cdr3_nt: TGTGCCAGCAGCTTACGTGACAGGCCCCTCCACGAGCAGTACTTC
cdr3_aa: CASSLRDRPLHEQYF

j_call: TRBJ2-7
clone_size: .
d_call: .
v_call: TRBV30
cdr3_nt: TGTGCCTGGATAAGGGCGGCAGGGCGGGAGCAGTACTTC
cdr3_aa: CAWIRAAGREQYF

j_call: TRBJ2-1
clone_size: .
d_call: TRBD2
v_call: TRBV28
cdr3_nt: TGTGCCAGCACAAAGACCGGGACTAGGATCTACAATGAGCAGTTCTTC
cdr3_aa: CASTKTGTRIYNEQFF

j_call: TRBJ1-5
clone_size: .
d_call: TRBD1
v_call: TRBV28
cdr3_nt: TGTGCCAGCACCGACCTGGGACAGCTTAGCAATCAGCCCCAGCATTTT
cdr3_aa: CASTDLGQLSNQPQHF

j_call: TRBJ1-2
clone_size: .
d_call: TRBD1
v_call: TRBV14
cdr3_nt: TGTGCCAGCAGCCAAGATAAGATCGCAGGGGGCGGTGGCTACACCTTC
cdr3_aa: CASSQDKIAGGGGYTF

j_call: TRBJ2-7
clone_size: few
d_call: TRBD1
v_call: TRBV5-1
cdr3_nt: TGCGCCAGCAGCTGGGGGGGACAGGGACCCTACGAGCAGTACTTC
cdr3_aa: CASSWGGQGPYEQYF

j_call: TRBJ2-2
clone_size: .
d_call: .
v_call: TRBV15
cdr3_nt: TGTGCCACCAGGGGGGGGCATATCACCGGGGAGCTGTTTTTT
cdr3_aa: CATRGGHITGELFF

j_call: TRBJ1-1
clone_size: .
d_call: TRBD1
v_call: TRBV7-2
cdr3_nt: TGTGCCAGCAGCTTTCAGGGGGCGTACGGGTTAAAAGCTTTCTTT
cdr3_aa: CASSFQGAYGLKAFF

j_call: TRBJ1-1
clone_size: .
d_call: TRBD1
v_call: TRBV29-1
cdr3_nt: TGCAGCGTTGTTCAGGGGGAAGCTGAAGCTTTCTTT
cdr3_aa: CSVVQGEAEAFF

j_call: TRBJ2-1
clone_size: .
d_call: TRBD1
v_call: TRBV5-1
cdr3_nt: TGCGCCAGCATGGGGACAGGGATATTAAACAATGAGCAGTTCTTC
cdr3_aa: CASMGTGILNNEQFF

j_call: TRBJ2-1
clone_size: few
d_call: .
v_call: TRBV2
cdr3_nt: TGTGCCAGCCACAAGGGGGGGTACAATGAGCAGTTCTTC
cdr3_aa: CASHKGGYNEQFF

j_call: TRBJ2-7
clone_size: .
d_call: .
v_call: TRBV27
cdr3_nt: TGTGCCAGCAGTAATGGACAGAGGAGGAAGGACGAGCAGTACTTC
cdr3_aa: CASSNGQRRKDEQYF